What follows are 24 T cell receptor beta chains derived from one specimen sequenced in a study of T cells after posttransplantation cyclophosphamide. Here immunoSEQ multiplex PCR was the method, and the copy in TCRdb shows in-frame clones only, minus some. The sample shows roughly 15,000 clones, around 87% of them seen only once. Methotrexate plus calcineurin inhibitor accompanied controls' myeloablative marrow transplants; sampling was 1 year later. The source was PBMCs, collected after an allogeneic stem cell transplant with a calcineurin inhibitor and methotrexate. These receptors all stem from a male patient between 45 and 60 years old who received an allogeneic stem cell transplant from an unrelated donor, was CMV-positive, and had chronic GVHD only. The graft donor may account for some of the T cells.

This chain joins TRBV5-4 and TRBJ1-4; 12 bases are shared with TRBD1. Germline V gives CDR1 SGHNT, CDR2 YYREEE (reference sequence). The CDR3 contains 18 residues. Unmatched junction bases numbered 8, after V lost 5 bases and J lost 0 bases. The CDR3 DNA reads as TGTGCCAGCAGTACCGGGACAGGGGGCAGAGCAACTAATGAAAAACTGTTTTTT. Protein product: CASSTGTGGRATNEKLFF.

This clone was detected only a few times. This sequence joins TRBV28 and TRBJ1-3; D is possibly TRBD1 (5 bases). V was clipped by 2 bases and J by 4 bases, with 18 bases between them. Germline lookup yields CDR1 MDHEN and CDR2 SYDVKM. This CDR3 comprises 17 residues. DNA of the CDR3: TGTGCCAGCAGTTTAGTATCGGAGGGGCATTGGGGAAACACCATATATTTT. Residues: CASSLVSEGHWGNTIYF.

The chain recombines TRBV11-3 with TRBJ2-7; a possible D gene is TRBD2 (5 bases). CDR1 and CDR2 from the germline V gene are SGHNT and YENEEA. V lost 5 bases, J lost 2 bases, and 10 bases lay in between. CDR3 length: 13 amino acids. This CDR3 is CASSPGIPYEQYF. In nucleotides, the CDR3 is TGTGCCAGCAGCCCGGGGATCCCCTACGAGCAGTACTTC. Full variable domain (outside the CDR3, taken from reference TRBV11-3 and TRBJ2-7): EAGVVQSPRYKIIEKKQPVAFWCNPISGHNTLYWYLQNLGQGPELLIRYENEEAVDDSQLPKDRFSAERLKGVDSTLKIQPAELGDSAVYLCASSPGIPYEQYFGPGTRLTVT.

V is TRBV19 and J is TRBJ2-6; D gene uncertain. The CDR3 has 18 amino acids. Trimming shortened V by 3 bases and J by 0 bases, and 15 bases separated the two germline ends. Germline CDR1 LNHDA, CDR2 SQIVND (reference sequence). CDR3: CASSISAIQLSGANVLTF. DNA of the CDR3: TGTGCCAGTAGTATTTCTGCCATCCAACTCTCTGGGGCCAACGTCCTGACTTTC.

The gene calls are TRBV15 and TRBJ2-3; no firm D call. The CDR3 is 13 amino acids. Per germline, CDR1 LNHNV and CDR2 YYDKDF (reference sequence). V gave up 2 bases and J gave up 2 bases, with 5 bases separating them. The CDR3 DNA reads TGTGCCACCAGCAGAAGCACCACAGATACGCAGTATTTT. This sequence encodes CATSRSTTDTQYF. The whole variable domain, remainder taken from reference TRBV15 and TRBJ2-3, is DAMVIQNPRYQVTQFGKPVTLSCSQTLNHNVMYWYQQKSSQAPKLLFHYYDKDFNNEADTPDNFQSRRPNTSFCFLDIRSPGLGDTAMYLCATSRSTTDTQYFGPGTRLTVL.

The V gene is TRBV27, the J gene TRBJ2-7; 9 bases align to TRBD1. The CDR3 is made up of 15 amino acids. Germline CDR1 is MNHEY and CDR2 is SMNVEV (reference sequence). V gave up 4 bases and J gave up 2 bases; unmatched junction bases: 6. CDR3 amino acids: CASSSRGQGTYEQYF. In nucleotides, the CDR3 is TGTGCCAGCAGTTCACGGGGACAGGGAACCTACGAGCAGTACTTC.

The chain is built from TRBV9 and TRBJ1-3; possible D gene TRBD1, 5 bases. Trimming left V 1 base short and J 2 bases short, with 13 bases between. The CDR3 sequence is 16 residues long. Germline CDR1 is SGDLS and CDR2 is YYNGEE. CDR3 amino acids: CASSVSAGITGNTIYF. The CDR3 DNA is TGTGCCAGCAGCGTAAGTGCAGGGATCACTGGAAACACCATATATTTT.

V gene TRBV6-5 combines with J gene TRBJ2-7; D unresolved. The germline V and J ends were trimmed by 0 bases and 5 bases, with 8 bases remaining between them. Germline-derived CDR1 and CDR2 are MNHEY and SVGAGI. The CDR3 extends over 13 amino acids. CDR3 region: CASSYSLRNEQYF. In DNA form, the CDR3 reads TGTGCCAGCAGTTACTCCCTCAGGAACGAGCAGTACTTC.

V gene TRBV6-1 combines with J gene TRBJ1-1; no definite D call. Germline V lookup: CDR1 MNHNS, CDR2 SASEGT. Trimming took 2 bases from V and 1 from J, leaving 11 bases between them. The CDR3 is 15 residues long. CDR3 amino acids: CASSERVWSNTEAFF. The DNA for the CDR3 is TGTGCCAGCAGTGAAAGAGTGTGGTCGAACACTGAAGCTTTCTTT.

The chain is built from TRBV14 and TRBJ2-7; 8 bases are a match to TRBD1. Germline V gives CDR1 SGHDN, CDR2 FVKESK. The junction had 6 bases not matched to a gene; V was cut back by 5 bases and J by 3 bases. The CDR3 contains 14 residues. The DNA of the CDR3 is TGTGCCAGCAGCAGAGGGACAGGCTACTACGAGCAGTACTTC. This sequence encodes CASSRGTGYYEQYF.

CDR3 amino acids: CASSLGGPDTQYF. Written as DNA, the CDR3 is TGTGCCAGCAGCTTAGGAGGGCCAGATACGCAGTATTTT. V gene TRBV7-2 combines with J gene TRBJ2-3; D may be TRBD2 (5 bases). Germline CDR1 SGHTA, CDR2 FQGNSA. The CDR3 contains 13 residues. Trimming cost V 1 base and J 4 bases, with 6 bases left between them.

The rearrangement uses TRBV5-1 and TRBJ1-2, with D unclear. V gave up 0 bases and J gave up 0 bases, with 9 bases separating them. The CDR3 loop spans 15 amino acids. Per germline, CDR1 SGHRS and CDR2 YFSETQ. CDR3 loop: CASSLAPSTNYGYTF. CDR3 nucleotide sequence: TGCGCCAGCAGCTTGGCCCCCTCTACTAACTATGGCTACACCTTC.

The rearrangement links TRBV5-6 to TRBJ2-7; 7 bases line up with TRBD1. With V trimmed by 4 bases and J by 3 bases, 10 bases remained unmatched. The CDR3 runs 15 residues. The germline V gene encodes CDR1 SGHDT and CDR2 YYEEEE. DNA for the CDR3: TGTGCCAGCAGCCCGGGGCCAGGGGGTCGCTACGAGCAGTACTTC. This encodes CASSPGPGGRYEQYF.

The chain recombines TRBV14 with TRBJ2-5; 7 nucleotides agree with TRBD1. Matching the DNA end better, TRBJ2-7 makes the J call doubtful. The CDR3 contains 14 residues. Per germline, CDR1 SGHDN and CDR2 FVKESK. CDR3 bases: TGTGCCAGCAGTCCCACAGGGGAATCCTACGAGCAGTACTTC. Its protein product is CASSPTGESYEQYF.

V usage is TRBV11-2 and J usage is TRBJ2-7; maybe TRBD2 (6 bases). The CDR3 sequence is 14 residues long. Germline CDR1 SGHAT, CDR2 FQNNGV. Deletions cut 5 bases from V and 2 bases from J, with 13 bases between. CDR3 loop: CASSPLGRTYEQYF. CDR3 coding DNA: TGTGCCAGCAGCCCTCTAGGGAGGACCTACGAGCAGTACTTC.

V and J are TRBV6-6 and TRBJ2-5; TRBD2 matches at 9 bases. Trimming removed 5 bases from V and 0 bases from J; junction bases left unmatched: 4. CDR3 length: 15 amino acids. Germline V CDR1 and CDR2: MNHNY, SVGAGI (reference sequence). The CDR3 sequence is CASSLSGGYQETQYF. The CDR3, as DNA: TGTGCCAGCAGTCTTAGCGGGGGTTACCAAGAGACCCAGTACTTC.

The chain employs TRBV5-1 and TRBJ2-1; the match to TRBD2 covers 10 bases. This CDR3 is built from 20 residues. V was pared by 3 bases and J by 3 bases, with 18 bases of the junction left unmatched. Germline values: CDR1 SGHRS, CDR2 YFSETQ. The CDR3 protein is CASSWSVDLSLAGNYNEQFF. In DNA form, the CDR3 reads TGCGCCAGCAGCTGGAGCGTGGACCTCTCACTAGCGGGGAACTACAATGAGCAGTTCTTC.

The chain is built from TRBV19 and TRBJ2-5, with a tentative D call TRBD2 (6 bases). The ends were cut back, 6 bases at V and 0 bases at J, with 17 bases in the middle. The germline CDR1 and CDR2 sequences are LNHDA and SQIVND (reference sequence). The CDR3 sequence is 16 residues long. This CDR3 reads CASSVTIGDYQETQYF. The DNA for the CDR3 is TGTGCCAGTAGCGTCACGATAGGGGACTACCAAGAGACCCAGTACTTC.

The rearrangement uses TRBV5-3 and TRBJ2-1; 12 bases align to TRBD1. TRBV5-3 carries the ORF label, with uncertain function. The V segment lost 2 bases and the J segment 9 bases; nucleotides outside the gene matches: 12. The CDR3 is made up of 17 amino acids. As DNA, the CDR3 is TGTGCCAGAAGCTTTCAGAAACGGGACAGGGGGCGAGGTGAGCAGTTCTTC. Protein: CARSFQKRDRGRGEQFF.

This clone was counted a few times. J is TRBJ1-1 and V is TRBV7-3; D perhaps matches TRBD1 (5 bases). The CDR3 sequence is 13 residues long. Trimming pared 6 bases from V and 2 bases from J, leaving 10 bases between. Germline CDR1 and CDR2: SGHTA and FQGTGA. The CDR3 DNA sequence: TGTGCCAGCAGTTCCGACAGAAACACTGAAGCTTTCTTT. It is translated as CASSSDRNTEAFF.

The rearrangement links TRBV27 to TRBJ2-2; no clear D. With 5 bases removed from V and 1 base from J, the gap between germline ends came to 11 bases. The CDR3 has 15 amino acids. Per germline, CDR1 MNHEY and CDR2 SMNVEV (reference sequence). In DNA, the CDR3 is TGTGCCAGCAGTCCCACTACCAGGAACACCGGGGAGCTGTTTTTT. This gives the protein CASSPTTRNTGELFF.

The chain joins TRBV28 to TRBJ2-4; tentatively, D is TRBD2 (5 bases). The CDR3 extends over 15 amino acids. The germline V and J ends were trimmed by 3 bases and 1 base, with 10 bases remaining between them. The germline V gene has CDR1 MDHEN and CDR2 SYDVKM. The CDR3 nucleotides are TGTGCCAGCAGTTTCGAGGGAGCGGCCAAAAACATTCAGTACTTC. Translation: CASSFEGAAKNIQYF.

The rearrangement joins TRBV4-1 to TRBJ2-7; no clear D gene. The CDR3 runs 15 residues. V was cut by 1 base and J by 6 bases, with 16 bases left in between. The germline CDR1 and CDR2 sequences are MGHRA and YSYEKL. The chain's CDR3 is CASSQVPLLISEQYF. CDR3 bases: TGCGCCAGCAGCCAAGTCCCCTTATTAATATCCGAGCAGTACTTC.

V usage is TRBV7-3 and J usage is TRBJ2-2; 12 bases are shared with TRBD2. Germline CDR1 and CDR2: SGHTA and FQGTGA. V gave up 4 bases and J gave up 4 bases; unmatched junction bases: 4. The CDR3 runs to 16 residues. This CDR3 is CASSYLAGGPTGELFF. The CDR3 coding sequence is TGTGCCAGCAGCTACCTAGCGGGGGGGCCCACCGGGGAGCTGTTTTTT.